These T cell receptor beta chains were read from a single sample in a study of technical replicates of blood from a handful of donors. TCRdb's table, derived via immunoSEQ multiplex PCR, lists solely in-frame clones and lacks some. The sample has more than 90,000 clones, under 97% seen once. The sequenced sample was T cells isolated from PBMCs. The receptors shown here come from a human donor in good health. Both conserved end residues are part of each CDR3. D genes are given only for firm matches. Clone size, where shown, is once, few, many, or a class for clones that have expanded.

TRBV9,NA,TRBD1,TRBJ2-2,TGTGCCAGCAGCACCGGGACAGGGGGCGTAACCGGGGAGCTGTTTTTT,CASSTGTGGVTGELFF
TRBV28,NA,NA,TRBJ2-3,TGTGCCAGCAGTTTCCCCCCTACGGATACGCAGTATTTT,CASSFPPTDTQYF
TRBV2,NA,NA,TRBJ1-2,TGTGCCAGCAAGCCGGTTTACTATGGCTACACCTTC,CASKPVYYGYTF
TRBV29-1,NA,TRBD1,TRBJ2-3,TGCAGCGTTGTAATCCCACAGGGGAGTTTCGCAGATACGCAGTATTTT,CSVVIPQGSFADTQYF
TRBV6-5,few,NA,TRBJ1-5,TGTGCCAGCAGCCCAACTAACAGGGTCCAAGGGGCCCAGCATTTT,CASSPTNRVQGAQHF
TRBV19,NA,NA,TRBJ1-2,TGTGCCAGTACCCTGGGTCTATCGTTCGGGGTAACCTATGGCTACACCTTC,CASTLGLSFGVTYGYTF
TRBV10-3,NA,TRBD2,TRBJ2-7,TGTGCCATCAGTGAGTCGATGACTAGCGTCCACGAGCAGTACTTC,CAISESMTSVHEQYF
TRBV10-3,NA,NA,TRBJ2-7,TGTGCCATCAGTGACCCGACAGCCAGACCCTACGAGCAGTACTTC,CAISDPTARPYEQYF
TRBV7-6,once,TRBD1,TRBJ2-5,TGTGCCAGCAGCACCCAGGGGGCGCCAGGAGAGACCCAGTACTTC,CASSTQGAPGETQYF
TRBV2,few,NA,TRBJ1-5,TGTGCCAGCAAGGAGGGGCCAACTAAGGATCAGCCCCAGCATTTT,CASKEGPTKDQPQHF
TRBV11-3,NA,NA,TRBJ2-4,TGTGCCAGCAGCTTAGAACAGGGATACATTCAGTACTTC,CASSLEQGYIQYF
TRBV2,once,TRBD2,TRBJ2-1,TGTGCCAGCAGAGGGTTCGCAGCGGGGCATTACAATGAGCAGTTCTTC,CASRGFAAGHYNEQFF
TRBV6-1,NA,NA,TRBJ2-2,TGTGCCAGCAGTGGGGTCCCGAGGGCCGGGGAGCTGTTTTTT,CASSGVPRAGELFF
TRBV30,NA,TRBD1,TRBJ2-3,TGTGCCTGGAGTGTGGGACAGGGGGTAGGGGGCACAGATACGCAGTATTTT,CAWSVGQGVGGTDTQYF
TRBV2,NA,NA,TRBJ1-5,TGTGCCAGCAGTGACGGGGGACCCCTTAGCAATCAGCCCCAGCATTTT,CASSDGGPLSNQPQHF
TRBV7-3,once,TRBD1,TRBJ2-1,TGTGCCAGCAGCTCGACAGGGGGCAAGCAGTTCTTC,CASSSTGGKQFF
TRBV2,NA,NA,TRBJ1-1,TGTGCCAGCAGTGGACGGACAGAGAACACTGAAGCCCTAAGGACAGAGAACACTGAAGCTTTCTTT,CASSGRTENTEALRTENTEAFF
TRBV5-1,NA,NA,TRBJ1-3,TGCGCCAGCAGCCCGGACAACTCTGGAAACACCATATATTTT,CASSPDNSGNTIYF
TRBV19,NA,TRBD2,TRBJ2-3,TGTGCCAGTAGTATAGTAAGGGCTAGCGGGTATGGCACAGATACGCAGTATTTT,CASSIVRASGYGTDTQYF
TRBV11-2,NA,NA,TRBJ1-2,TGTGCCAGCAGCTTAGGACAGCGATACTATGGCTACACCTTC,CASSLGQRYYGYTF
TRBV2,NA,NA,TRBJ2-1,TGTGCCAGCAGAGGTAGACAGTTTTTGAGCTCCTACAATGAGCAGTTCTTC,CASRGRQFLSSYNEQFF
TRBV9,NA,TRBD2,TRBJ2-1,TGTGCCAGCAGCCCTCGGGGGACTAGCGGAAACAATGAGCAGTTCTTC,CASSPRGTSGNNEQFF
TRBV11-3,NA,TRBD1,TRBJ1-6,TGTGCCAGCAGCTTAGAGGACAGGTCTTCACCCCTCCACTTT,CASSLEDRSSPLHF
TRBV11-2,NA,NA,TRBJ2-3,TGTGCCAGCAGCCTCTTCACAGATACGCAGTATTTT,CASSLFTDTQYF
TRBV14,NA,TRBD2,TRBJ2-3,TGTGCCAGCAGCCAAGCGCTGCTAGCGGGGAGCACAGATACGCAGTATTTT,CASSQALLAGSTDTQYF
TRBV11-2,NA,NA,TRBJ1-1,TGTGCCAGCAGCTTGCAGGTAACTAACACTGAAGCTTTCTTT,CASSLQVTNTEAFF
TRBV18,NA,NA,TRBJ2-7,TGTGCCAGCTCACCACCGGAGGGGTTGAGCTCCTACGAGCAGTACTTC,CASSPPEGLSSYEQYF